This T cell receptor beta chain was captured by sequencing in a study of T cells after yellow fever vaccination. UMIs and a universal primer site were added when TCR cDNA was made by 5'RACE template switching. TCRdb called the 5' RACE reads again in MiXCR, with one record for every CDR3 protein. The sample lists under 700,000 distinct CDR3 sequences, around 16% occurring once. With respect to this clonotype: Its cognate antigen is unknown.

Findings of the study overall: Clonotypes shared by both compartments, CD4 and CD8, made up a small share. Secondary responses were weaker yet peaked faster, day 5 versus 15.

Germline V CDR1 and CDR2: SGHRS, YFSETQ. This CDR3 comprises 13 residues. V gave up 5 bases and J gave up 2 bases, with 9 bases separating them. The source material was PBMCs, sampled 5 days after the first yellow fever vaccination. The sequence derives from a man between 18 and 29 years old who received the YFV17D yellow fever vaccine. The rearrangement uses TRBV5-1 and TRBJ2-3, with D unclear. Here the CDR3 DNA reads TGCGCCAGCAGGGCGGTACCCACAGATACGCAGTATTTT. Protein product: CASRAVPTDTQYF.